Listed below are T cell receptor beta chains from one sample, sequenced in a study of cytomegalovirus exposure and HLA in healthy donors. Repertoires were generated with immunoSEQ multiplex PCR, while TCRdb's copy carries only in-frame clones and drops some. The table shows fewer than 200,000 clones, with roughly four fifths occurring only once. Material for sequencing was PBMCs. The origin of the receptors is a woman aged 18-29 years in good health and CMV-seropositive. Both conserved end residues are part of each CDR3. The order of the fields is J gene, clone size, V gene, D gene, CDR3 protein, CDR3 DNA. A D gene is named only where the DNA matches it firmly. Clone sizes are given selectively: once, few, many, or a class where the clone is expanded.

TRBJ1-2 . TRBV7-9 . CASTPTGINGYTF TGTGCCAGCACTCCCACAGGGATCAACGGCTACACCTTC
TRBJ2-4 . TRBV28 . CASSFRGGGSYAKNIQYF TGTGCCAGCAGTTTCCGTGGGGGAGGATCGTATGCCAAAAACATTCAGTACTTC
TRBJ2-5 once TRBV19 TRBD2 CASSFGLAGGETQYF TGTGCCAGTTCTTTCGGACTAGCGGGTGGAGAGACCCAGTACTTC
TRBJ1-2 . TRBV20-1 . CSARDQGYTF TGCAGTGCTAGAGATCAGGGCTACACCTTC
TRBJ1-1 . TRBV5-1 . CASSVKGDTEAFF TGCGCCAGCAGCGTCAAGGGAGACACTGAAGCTTTCTTT
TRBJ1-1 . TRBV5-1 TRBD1 CASRTYTGGGHAFF TGCGCCAGCAGGACATATACAGGGGGCGGTCATGCTTTCTTT
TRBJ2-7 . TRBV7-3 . CASSSTRGSYEQYF TGTGCCAGCAGCAGCACCAGGGGTTCCTACGAGCAGTACTTC
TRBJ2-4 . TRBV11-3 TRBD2 CASSYGGGKNIQYF TGTGCCAGCAGCTACGGCGGGGGGAAAAACATTCAGTACTTC
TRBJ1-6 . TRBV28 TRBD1 CASSRGTGGNSPLHF TGTGCCAGCAGTCGCGGGACAGGGGGTAATTCACCCCTCCACTTT
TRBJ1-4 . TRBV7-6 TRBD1 CASSLYLQGAREKLFF TGTGCCAGCAGCTTATATCTACAGGGGGCGCGTGAAAAACTGTTTTTT
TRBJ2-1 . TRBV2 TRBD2 CASSPGTSGPEQFF TGTGCCAGCAGCCCAGGGACTAGCGGACCTGAGCAGTTCTTC
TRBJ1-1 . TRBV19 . CASSIQAQSQREAFF TGTGCCAGTAGTATCCAGGCGCAGTCCCAGCGGGAAGCTTTCTTT
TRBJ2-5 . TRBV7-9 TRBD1 CASSPDRVRALVQETQYF TGTGCCAGCAGCCCTGACAGGGTCCGAGCCCTGGTCCAAGAGACCCAGTACTTC